The rows below give T cell receptor beta chains drawn from one sample of a study of T cell changes during pregnancy in multiple sclerosis. Sequenced by immunoSEQ multiplex PCR; TCRdb stores in-frame clones only, minus some. The sample consists of tens of thousands of clones, approximately 91% of them appearing once. Sequenced here: CD4+ T cells from peripheral blood mononuclear cells, sampled before pregnancy. The receptors were gathered from a female donor with multiple sclerosis, enrolled in a pregnancy study. The CDR3 runs from the conserved cysteine through the conserved F or W. D genes are given only for firm matches. Size is stated for part of the rows, as once, few or many counts, or as a class when the clone is expanded.

cdr3_aa	cdr3_nt	d_call	cdr3_length	clone_size	v_call	j_call
CASSPMAARNTEAFF	TGTGCCAGCAGCCCAATGGCGGCTCGGAACACTGAAGCTTTCTTT	-	15	-	TRBV5-4	TRBJ1-1
CASSGQGIHQPQHF	TGTGCCAGCAGTGGACAGGGTATACATCAGCCCCAGCATTTT	TRBD1	14	-	TRBV27	TRBJ1-5
CASSQDRRADTQYF	TGCGCCAGCAGCCAAGACCGAAGAGCAGATACGCAGTATTTT	-	14	-	TRBV4-3	TRBJ2-3
CASSYSTPQAYEQYF	TGTGCCAGCAGTTACTCGACCCCCCAGGCTTACGAGCAGTACTTC	-	15	-	TRBV6-6	TRBJ2-7
CASSEQGASGEKLFF	TGTGCCAGCAGTGAGCAGGGGGCATCTGGGGAAAAACTGTTTTTT	TRBD1	15	once	TRBV7-2	TRBJ1-4
CASSAAPNRARGYTF	TGTGCCAGCAGCGCCGCCCCTAACAGGGCACGGGGCTACACCTTC	-	15	-	TRBV7-2	TRBJ1-2
CASSSLEGQGTYGYTF	TGTGCCAGCAGCTCTTTGGAAGGACAGGGGACCTATGGCTACACCTTC	TRBD1	16	-	TRBV11-1	TRBJ1-2
CASSSGLAGFYNEQFF	TGTGCCAGCTCAAGCGGACTAGCGGGGTTTTACAATGAGCAGTTCTTC	TRBD2	16	-	TRBV18	TRBJ2-1
CASSFDSPELFF	TGTGCCAGCAGCTTCGACAGCCCGGAGCTGTTTTTT	-	12	-	TRBV5-6	TRBJ2-2
CASSLRLGSGPGNTIYF	TGTGCCAGCAGCTTAAGGCTGGGCAGCGGTCCTGGAAACACCATATATTTT	-	17	-	TRBV7-6	TRBJ1-3
CASSPAARHEQYF	TGTGCCAGCAGCCCCGCGGCACGCCACGAGCAGTACTTC	-	13	-	TRBV28	TRBJ2-7
CASSQRGLRDRDVDSGNTIYF	TGTGCCAGCAGCCAACGGGGCCTCCGGGACAGGGATGTGGACTCTGGAAACACCATATATTTT	TRBD1	21	-	TRBV14	TRBJ1-3
CAISLLAGAPTDTQYF	TGTGCCATCAGCTTACTAGCGGGGGCCCCCACAGATACGCAGTATTTT	TRBD2	16	-	TRBV10-3	TRBJ2-3
CASSGDREGEKLFF	TGTGCCAGCAGCGGGGACAGGGAGGGTGAAAAACTGTTTTTT	TRBD1	14	-	TRBV7-9	TRBJ1-4
CASSRGGAGNTIYF	TGCGCCAGCAGCCGAGGGGGGGCAGGAAACACCATATATTTT	-	14	once	TRBV4-1	TRBJ1-3
CAITPEVLLAGGTGELFF	TGTGCCATCACTCCAGAAGTCTTACTAGCGGGGGGGACCGGGGAGCTGTTTTTT	TRBD2	18	-	TRBV10-3	TRBJ2-2
CASTASPGQLDTGELFF	TGTGCCAGCACCGCGTCTCCGGGACAGCTGGACACCGGGGAGCTGTTTTTT	TRBD1	17	-	TRBV9	TRBJ2-2
CSALTGVNAEQYF	TGCAGCGCCCTGACAGGGGTGAACGCCGAGCAGTACTTC	TRBD1	13	-	TRBV29-1	TRBJ2-7